This TCR beta chain came from a study of T cell changes during pregnancy in multiple sclerosis. Germline V gene data show CDR1 as SGHVS and CDR2 as FQNEAQ. Trimming took off 4 bases at V and 1 base at J, with 11 bases between the two ends. The CDR3 is 14 residues long. TCRdb keeps only in-frame clones here, not all; method: immunoSEQ multiplex PCR. Of around 75,000 clones listed, 85% to 95% are singletons. This sequence originates from a female donor with multiple sclerosis, enrolled in a pregnancy study. The material sequenced was CD4+ T cells from peripheral blood mononuclear cells, taken after pregnancy. The gene calls are TRBV7-8 and TRBJ2-7; D ambiguous. The chain's CDR3 is CASSWQTSSYEQYF. DNA for the CDR3: TGTGCCAGCAGCTGGCAGACTTCATCCTACGAGCAGTACTTC.